This passage covers 24 T cell receptor beta chains from one sample sequenced in a study of tumor-infiltrating lymphocytes in primary liver carcinoma. RNA and DNA were co-extracted from about 20-30 mg of unsorted bulk tissue. Using a constant-region primer together with ProtoScript II reverse transcriptase, TCR beta cDNA was made from around 0.55 ug of total RNA. ARM-PCR was slightly modified, and three nested multiplex PCR rounds with it gave rise to the TCR beta libraries. Two initial PCR rounds of around 9 cycles each paired TRBV1-TRBV30 forward primers with a C-beta reverse primer. MiXCR, applied by TCRdb to the multiplex PCR reads, yields one record per CDR3 protein. Of about 75,000 distinct CDR3 sequences listed, about 75% were seen once; the top ten hold 26%. The sequencing input was tumor-adjacent normal liver tissue. Source of these receptors: a man aged 35 to 55 with primary liver carcinoma and hepatitis B virus infection.

A single count supports this clonotype. The chain employs TRBV11-2 and TRBJ2-5; TRBD2 is a possible D gene (5 bases). The V end lost 6 bases, the J end lost 0 bases, and 17 bases lay between the germline ends. The CDR3 spans 16 residues. Germline V gives CDR1 SGHAT, CDR2 FQNNGV. Here the CDR3 reads CASRFLDSAHQETQYF. In nucleotides, the CDR3 is TGTGCCAGCAGATTCCTGGACTCGGCCCACCAAGAGACCCAGTACTTC.

On this clonotype: This CDR3 is missing its conserved last phenylalanine or tryptophan, likely due to a read error. The V and J genes are TRBV24-1 and TRBJ2-1, with D maybe TRBD2 (6 bases). CDR3 size: 11 residues. Trimming left V 10 bases short and J 8 bases short, with 11 bases between. Germline CDR1 KGHDR, CDR2 SFDVKD. The CDR3 is CATGRDDEQFL. CDR3 DNA: TGTGCCACGGGGCGGGATGATGAGCAGTTCCTC.

V usage is TRBV7-3 and J usage is TRBJ1-2; D is possibly TRBD1 (6 bases). This CDR3 spans 16 amino acids. Trimming took off 4 bases at V and 4 bases at J, with 19 bases between the two ends. Germline lookup yields CDR1 SGHTA and CDR2 FQGTGA. Here the CDR3 reads CASSSRRDTTSYGYTF. As DNA, the CDR3 is TGTGCCAGCAGCTCTAGGCGGGACACAACTTCCTATGGCTACACCTTC. Drawing the rest from reference TRBV7-3 and TRBJ1-2, the complete variable domain is GAGVSQTPSNKVTEKGKYVELRCDPISGHTALYWYRQSLGQGPEFLIYFQGTGAADDSGLPNDRFFAVRPEGSVSTLKIQRTERGDSAVYLCASSSRRDTTSYGYTFGSGTRLTVV.

A word on this clonotype: The junction differs from germline at one of its ends, possibly a read error. V usage is TRBV5-5 and J usage is TRBJ2-7; perhaps TRBD2 as D (7 bases). The CDR3 length is 17 residues. Germline V gene sequence: CDR1 SGHKS, CDR2 YYEKEE (reference sequence). CDR3 coding DNA: TGTGGCAGCAGCCTTACAGGACAGCCGAGCGGGGCCTACGAGCAGTACTTC. Protein: CGSSLTGQPSGAYEQYF.

The V call is TRBV23-1, the J call TRBJ2-1, with TRBD2 identical over 9 bases. TRBV23-1 is classed as an ORF, of uncertain function. The CDR3 has 17 amino acids. V trimming: 1 base; J trimming: 8 bases; junction bases outside the gene matches: 12. The CDR3 loop reads CASSQYGGRAGRDEQFF. CDR3 nucleotide sequence: TGCGCCAGCAGTCAATACGGCGGGAGGGCCGGTCGAGATGAGCAGTTCTTC.

This clonotype was found a few times. CDR3 sequence (DNA): TGCAGTGCTCTTTACAGGGGGCTGAACACTGAAGCTTTCTTT. Protein product: CSALYRGLNTEAFF. The V gene is TRBV20-1, the J gene TRBJ1-1; 9 bases fit TRBD1. CDR1 is DFQATT and CDR2 is SNEGSKA in the germline V gene (reference sequence). Trimming cost V 5 bases and J 0 bases; bases outside gene matches: 4. The CDR3 spans 14 residues.

Points on this clonotype: One end of the junction does not line up with germline, which may come from a read error. J is TRBJ1-2 and V is TRBV5-4; TRBD1 is a possible D gene (5 bases). Germline V gene lookup returns CDR1 SGHNT and CDR2 YYREEE (reference sequence). This CDR3 region has 15 residues. The CDR3 DNA sequence: TGTGTCAGCAGCCTAACCTCCGGGGGAAGTTATGGCTACACCTTC. The encoded protein is CVSSLTSGGSYGYTF.

A remark on this clonotype: No conserved phenylalanine or tryptophan ends this CDR3, so it is likely a read error. V is TRBV11-2 and J is TRBJ1-5, with 9 bases matching TRBD1. Germline CDR1 and CDR2: SGHAT and FQNNGV. This CDR3 has 15 amino acids. DNA of the CDR3: TGTGTCAGTAGCCCGGACAGGGGTAGCAATCAGCCCCAGCATCTT. The encoded protein is CVSSPDRGSNQPQHL.

About this clonotype itself: Relative to the germline gene, one junction end is altered; a read error may explain this. The chain recombines TRBV7-8 with TRBJ1-5, with D unresolved. The CDR3 is 13 amino acids. Germline lookup yields CDR1 SGHVS and CDR2 FQNEAQ. CDR3 bases: TGTGCCAGCCGCATGGCATCCGATCAGTCCCAGCATTTT. It is translated as CASRMASDQSQHF. Full variable domain (missing parts from reference TRBV7-8 and TRBJ1-5): GAGVSQSPRYKVAKRGQDVALRCDPISGHVSLFWYQQALGQGPEFLTYFQNEAQLDKSGLPSDRFFAERPEGSVSTLKIQRTQQEDSAVYLCASRMASDQSQHFGDGTRLSIL.

This sequence joins TRBV12-3 or TRBV12-4 and TRBJ1-6; D possibly corresponds to TRBD1 (5 bases). Trimming pared 10 bases from V and 7 bases from J, leaving 14 bases between. The CDR3 runs 13 residues. The CDR3 DNA is TGTGCCAACCCATTGGGGGGGAATTCACCCCTCCACTTT. Translated: CANPLGGNSPLHF.

Concerning this clonotype: A much larger clone differs from this one at a single base, so this may be a read error. V gene TRBV28 combines with J gene TRBJ2-4; TRBD1 is a possible D gene (7 bases). This CDR3 contains 13 residues. The germline CDR1 and CDR2 sequences are MDHEN and SYDVKM. The DNA for the CDR3 is TGTGCCAGCATTTTATCAGGGGGGAACATTCAGTACTTC. Amino acids: CASILSGGNIQYF.

On this clonotype: One junction end disagrees with the germline gene, perhaps due to a read error. V gene TRBV4-2 combines with J gene TRBJ2-7; perhaps TRBD2 as D (5 bases). This CDR3 comprises 16 residues. Germline lookup yields CDR1 LGHNA and CDR2 YNFKEQ. The CDR3 is CASCQAASWVSYEQYF. In DNA form, the CDR3 reads TGTGCCAGCTGCCAAGCGGCTAGCTGGGTCTCCTACGAGCAGTACTTC.

The chain joins TRBV10-2 to TRBJ2-5; 8 nucleotides line up with TRBD2. Losses at the gene ends were 2 bases for V and 5 bases for J; bases not matched to a gene: 10. CDR3 length equals 16 residues. The V gene's germline CDR1 is WSHSY and CDR2 SAAADI. The CDR3 sequence is CASSENGAGDWETQYF. CDR3 nucleotides: TGCGCCAGCAGTGAGAATGGAGCGGGAGACTGGGAGACCCAGTACTTC.

In regard to this clonotype: The junction departs from the called germline gene at one end, perhaps through a read error. J is TRBJ1-3 and V is TRBV5-6, with 10 bases that match TRBD1. Germline loops: CDR1 SGHDT, CDR2 YYEEEE. CDR3 length: 16 residues. CDR3 nucleotides: TGTGCAAGCAGTTTCACCGGGACAGGGGTTGAAAACACCACATATTTT. Translation gives CASSFTGTGVENTTYF.

This clonotype was counted once. An end of the junction does not agree with germline; a read error may underlie this. This chain joins TRBV11-2 and TRBJ2-1; D is possibly TRBD1 (5 bases). Looked up from germline, CDR1 is SGHAT and CDR2 is FQNNGV. The CDR3 is 12 residues long. CDR3 region: CDSSRSHNEQFF. The CDR3 DNA reads as TGCGACAGCAGCCGCTCCCACAATGAGCAGTTCTTC.

Concerning this clonotype: One end of the junction does not line up with germline, which may come from a read error. The rearrangement links TRBV4-2 to TRBJ2-4; no clear D gene. This CDR3 is built from 19 residues. In germline, CDR1 is LGHNA, CDR2 YNFKEQ. The CDR3 loop is CVSSQDALTMGIAKNIQYF. CDR3 bases: TGTGTCAGCAGCCAAGATGCTTTAACGATGGGGATAGCCAAAAACATTCAGTACTTC.

As for this clonotype: This could be a read error, since a much larger clone is one nucleotide away. The J gene is TRBJ2-1, the V gene TRBV7-9; D not resolved. The CDR3 runs 14 residues. V was cut by 3 bases and J by 9 bases, with 15 bases left in between. Germline V gene data show CDR1 as SEHNR and CDR2 as FQNEAQ (reference sequence). The CDR3 DNA reads as TGTGCCAGCAGCTTTGGGCCAGGTCGGAGTGAGCAGTTCTTC. This codes for CASSFGPGRSEQFF.

The V call is TRBV12-3 or TRBV12-4, the J call TRBJ2-3; D remains unclear. V was clipped by 0 bases and J by 2 bases, with 9 bases between them. The CDR3 extends over 15 amino acids. This CDR3 reads CASSLALAATDTQYF. Written as DNA, the CDR3 is TGTGCCAGCAGTTTAGCGCTGGCAGCCACAGATACGCAGTATTTT.

Comments on this clonotype: A much more abundant neighbour one base away suggests this may be a read error. V gene TRBV30 combines with J gene TRBJ2-7; a possible D gene is TRBD2 (6 bases). The CDR3 runs to 15 residues. CDR1 is GTSNPN, CDR2 SVGIG, per germline (reference sequence). Trimming pared 6 bases from V and 0 bases from J, leaving 18 bases between. The CDR3 is CACSPVGRGSYEQYF. In DNA form, the CDR3 reads TGTGCCTGTAGTCCAGTTGGGCGGGGCTCCTACGAGCAGTACTTC. The full variable domain, with the rest looked up from reference TRBV30 and TRBJ2-7, is SQTIHQWPATLVQPVGSPLSLECTVEGTSNPNLYWYRQAAGRGLQLLFYSVGIGQISSEVPQNLSASRPQDRQFILSSKKLLLSDSGFYLCACSPVGRGSYEQYFGPGTRLTVT.

The chain has TRBV11-2 and TRBJ2-4, with D possibly matching TRBD2 (5 bases). V shed 10 bases and J shed 5 bases, with 21 bases lying between them. Germline values: CDR1 SGHAT, CDR2 FQNNGV. This CDR3 region has 15 residues. The CDR3 region is CATSPQLQLENIQYF. CDR3 coding DNA: TGTGCCACCAGTCCCCAACTGCAACTAGAAAACATTCAGTACTTC.

The V gene is TRBV6-6, the J gene TRBJ2-7; D assignment may be TRBD1 or TRBD2 (5 bases each). V was shortened by 6 bases and J by 10 bases, with 13 bases between the two germline ends. In germline, CDR1 is MNHNY, CDR2 SVGAGI (reference sequence). There are 11 residues in the CDR3. The CDR3 is CASSHGGDQYV. The CDR3 nucleotides are TGTGCCAGCAGCCATGGGGGTGATCAGTACGTC.

V usage is TRBV11-2 and J usage is TRBJ2-3; D might be TRBD2 (5 bases). Germline assignment: CDR1 SGHAT and CDR2 FQNNGV. V was cut by 5 bases and J by 14 bases, with 17 bases left in between. CDR3 length: 12 residues. Here the CDR3 DNA reads TGTGCCAGCAGCGCTAGCACAGATACACGGTATTTT. Its translation is CASSASTDTRYF.

The chain recombines TRBV19 with TRBJ2-2; 8 nucleotides agree with TRBD1. The V gene end was trimmed by 1 base and the J gene end by 3 bases; junction bases not matched to a gene: 4. There are 16 residues in the CDR3. Germline V gives CDR1 LNHDA, CDR2 SQIVND (reference sequence). DNA of the CDR3: TGTGCCAGTAGTATAGTGACAGGGGTGGACACCGGGGAGCTGTTTTTT. As protein: CASSIVTGVDTGELFF.

As for this clonotype: This CDR3 is missing its conserved last phenylalanine or tryptophan, likely due to a read error. The gene calls are TRBV4-3 and TRBJ2-7; TRBD2 is a possible D gene (5 bases). CDR1 and CDR2 (germline): LGHNA, YSLEER. This CDR3 has 15 amino acids. The CDR3 region is CASSQDRDTPYEQYS. For the CDR3, the DNA is TGCGCGAGCAGCCAAGATCGGGATACTCCCTACGAGCAGTACTCC.